This is a list of T cell receptor beta chains from one sample in a study of T cell responses to AZD1222 COVID-19 vaccine. Data came from immunoSEQ multiplex PCR; TCRdb stores just in-frame clones and leaves some out. Found here are fewer than 150,000 clones, less than 95% of them singletons; the top ten hold around 3.6%. Sequencing used peripheral blood, obtained on day 0 of AZD1222 vaccination. These receptors all come from an adult in good health. Both conserved end residues are part of each CDR3. Fields, in order: CDR3 length, clone size, V gene, J gene, D gene, CDR3 protein, CDR3 DNA. D genes are given only for firm matches. Rows give clone size only sometimes, using once, few, many, or a class for an expanded clone.

CDR3 length: 14; clone size: once; V gene: TRBV27; J gene: TRBJ2-1; D gene: .; CDR3 protein: CASSLSRGYNEQFF; CDR3 DNA: TGTGCCAGCAGTTTATCGAGGGGATACAATGAGCAGTTCTTC
CDR3 length: 12; clone size: .; V gene: TRBV19; J gene: TRBJ2-5; D gene: TRBD2; CDR3 protein: CASGSGGETQYF; CDR3 DNA: TGTGCCAGTGGTTCGGGAGGGGAGACCCAGTACTTC
CDR3 length: 14; clone size: .; V gene: TRBV7-4; J gene: TRBJ2-7; D gene: TRBD2; CDR3 protein: CASSCNREAYEQYF; CDR3 DNA: TGTGCCAGCAGCTGCAATCGGGAGGCCTACGAGCAGTACTTC
CDR3 length: 14; clone size: .; V gene: TRBV7-3; J gene: TRBJ2-7; D gene: .; CDR3 protein: CASSLNPLGGEQYF; CDR3 DNA: TGTGCCAGCAGCTTGAACCCCTTAGGGGGCGAGCAGTACTTC
CDR3 length: 13; clone size: .; V gene: TRBV19; J gene: TRBJ1-5; D gene: TRBD1; CDR3 protein: CASSGTDNQPQHF; CDR3 DNA: TGTGCCAGTAGCGGGACAGACAATCAGCCCCAGCATTTT
CDR3 length: 14; clone size: many; V gene: TRBV7-9; J gene: TRBJ1-2; D gene: .; CDR3 protein: CASSGWTTNYGYTF; CDR3 DNA: TGTGCCAGCAGCGGCTGGACCACTAACTATGGCTACACCTTC
CDR3 length: 12; clone size: .; V gene: TRBV29-1; J gene: TRBJ1-2; D gene: .; CDR3 protein: CSGQTEGYGYTF; CDR3 DNA: TGCAGCGGCCAGACAGAGGGCTATGGCTACACCTTC
CDR3 length: 13; clone size: .; V gene: TRBV6-5; J gene: TRBJ1-2; D gene: .; CDR3 protein: CASSYTGFGGYTF; CDR3 DNA: TGTGCCAGCAGTTACACAGGGTTTGGGGGCTACACCTTC
CDR3 length: 18; clone size: .; V gene: TRBV18; J gene: TRBJ2-2; D gene: TRBD1; CDR3 protein: CASSPISGQGFNTGELFF; CDR3 DNA: TGTGCCAGCTCACCGATTTCCGGACAGGGGTTCAACACCGGGGAGCTGTTTTTT
CDR3 length: 13; clone size: .; V gene: TRBV4-2; J gene: TRBJ1-1; D gene: TRBD1; CDR3 protein: CASSQDQGAEAFF; CDR3 DNA: TGTGCCAGCAGCCAAGATCAGGGGGCAGAAGCTTTCTTT
CDR3 length: 13; clone size: .; V gene: TRBV6-5; J gene: TRBJ1-2; D gene: TRBD1; CDR3 protein: CASKWGQGDGYTF; CDR3 DNA: TGTGCCAGCAAGTGGGGACAGGGGGACGGCTACACCTTC
CDR3 length: 15; clone size: .; V gene: TRBV5-1; J gene: TRBJ2-1; D gene: TRBD2; CDR3 protein: CASRPTSGVYNEQFF; CDR3 DNA: TGCGCCAGCAGGCCCACTAGCGGGGTCTACAATGAGCAGTTCTTC
CDR3 length: 14; clone size: once; V gene: TRBV11-3; J gene: TRBJ1-1; D gene: TRBD1; CDR3 protein: CASSNNRGTGEAFF; CDR3 DNA: TGTGCCAGCAGCAACAACCGGGGGACAGGTGAAGCTTTCTTT
CDR3 length: 14; clone size: .; V gene: TRBV18; J gene: TRBJ1-5; D gene: TRBD1; CDR3 protein: CASSPSGGDQPQHF; CDR3 DNA: TGTGCCAGCTCTCCTTCAGGGGGGGATCAGCCCCAGCATTTT
CDR3 length: 15; clone size: few; V gene: TRBV18; J gene: TRBJ1-6; D gene: .; CDR3 protein: CASSPPGGNNSPLHF; CDR3 DNA: TGTGCCAGCTCACCTCCCGGGGGAAATAATTCACCCCTCCACTTT
CDR3 length: 14; clone size: .; V gene: TRBV5-4; J gene: TRBJ2-5; D gene: .; CDR3 protein: CASSIDLFQETQYF; CDR3 DNA: TGTGCCAGCAGCATCGACTTGTTCCAAGAGACCCAGTACTTC
CDR3 length: 14; clone size: .; V gene: TRBV2; J gene: TRBJ2-7; D gene: .; CDR3 protein: CASSVTASSYEQYF; CDR3 DNA: TGTGCCAGCAGTGTAACAGCAAGCTCCTACGAGCAGTACTTC
CDR3 length: 11; clone size: .; V gene: TRBV15; J gene: TRBJ1-1; D gene: .; CDR3 protein: CATAGKTEAFF; CDR3 DNA: TGTGCCACCGCAGGGAAAACTGAAGCTTTCTTT
CDR3 length: 15; clone size: .; V gene: TRBV6-5; J gene: TRBJ1-5; D gene: .; CDR3 protein: CATLRRGASNQPQHF; CDR3 DNA: TGTGCCACCCTCCGCCGAGGGGCTAGCAATCAGCCCCAGCATTTT
CDR3 length: 14; clone size: .; V gene: TRBV3-1/TRBV3-2; J gene: TRBJ1-5; D gene: .; CDR3 protein: CASSQDYSNQPQHF; CDR3 DNA: TGTGCCAGCAGCCAAGATTACAGCAATCAGCCCCAGCATTTT
CDR3 length: 14; clone size: .; V gene: TRBV5-1; J gene: TRBJ1-4; D gene: TRBD1; CDR3 protein: CASSNPGQGEKLFF; CDR3 DNA: TGCGCCAGCTCCAACCCCGGACAGGGTGAAAAACTGTTTTTT
CDR3 length: 13; clone size: medium-sized; V gene: TRBV5-4; J gene: TRBJ1-1; D gene: .; CDR3 protein: CASSFGGGPEAFF; CDR3 DNA: TGTGCCAGCAGCTTTGGGGGGGGCCCTGAAGCTTTCTTT
CDR3 length: 16; clone size: .; V gene: TRBV30; J gene: TRBJ2-3; D gene: .; CDR3 protein: CAWSGGPVGGADTQYF; CDR3 DNA: TGTGCCTGGAGTGGAGGGCCCGTAGGGGGGGCGGATACGCAGTATTTT
CDR3 length: 16; clone size: .; V gene: TRBV7-6; J gene: TRBJ2-7; D gene: TRBD1; CDR3 protein: CASSLLYRDRVYEQYF; CDR3 DNA: TGTGCCAGCAGCCTCCTCTACCGGGACAGGGTCTACGAGCAGTACTTC
CDR3 length: 14; clone size: .; V gene: TRBV2; J gene: TRBJ2-6; D gene: .; CDR3 protein: CASNRVSGANVLTF; CDR3 DNA: TGTGCCAGTAACAGGGTCTCAGGGGCCAACGTCCTGACTTTC
CDR3 length: 13; clone size: .; V gene: TRBV30; J gene: TRBJ2-2; D gene: .; CDR3 protein: CAWSVLVDGELFF; CDR3 DNA: TGTGCCTGGAGTGTACTGGTTGACGGGGAGCTGTTTTTT
CDR3 length: 13; clone size: .; V gene: TRBV19; J gene: TRBJ1-1; D gene: .; CDR3 protein: CASSRSTNTEAFF; CDR3 DNA: TGTGCCAGTTCCCGTTCCACTAACACTGAAGCTTTCTTT
CDR3 length: 16; clone size: .; V gene: TRBV18; J gene: TRBJ2-5; D gene: TRBD1; CDR3 protein: CASSPRQGSSQETQYF; CDR3 DNA: TGTGCCAGCTCACCTCGACAGGGGTCGTCTCAAGAGACCCAGTACTTC
CDR3 length: 17; clone size: .; V gene: TRBV7-8; J gene: TRBJ2-7; D gene: .; CDR3 protein: CASSLAVAGLISYEQYF; CDR3 DNA: TGTGCCAGCAGCTTAGCGGTGGCAGGGCTCATTTCCTACGAGCAGTACTTC
CDR3 length: 12; clone size: .; V gene: TRBV6-6; J gene: TRBJ2-7; D gene: TRBD1; CDR3 protein: CASSNGQGEQYF; CDR3 DNA: TGTGCCAGCAGTAACGGACAGGGGGAGCAGTACTTC
CDR3 length: 14; clone size: .; V gene: TRBV7-2; J gene: TRBJ1-5; D gene: .; CDR3 protein: CASSIQGGNQPQHF; CDR3 DNA: TGTGCCAGCAGCATCCAGGGCGGCAATCAGCCCCAGCATTTT